The 9 T cell receptor beta chains reported below all come from one sample, sequenced in a study of T cell repertoires in cytomegalovirus infection. TCRdb passed the reads through MiXCR, listing each CDR3 protein once. The table shows hundreds of thousands of distinct CDR3 sequences, with more than 25% occurring only once. No cognate antigen is known for these TCRs. Here the sequenced sample was cultured CD8+ T cells from PBMCs, taken from culture after CMV antigen stimulation. The source is a human donor in good health (CMV status not recorded). Some clones in this sample may be carry-over from other donors' samples.

The rearrangement joins TRBV19 to TRBJ2-2, with a possible D match to TRBD2 (6 bases). V lost 4 bases and J lost 6, with 12 bases in between. This CDR3 comprises 14 residues. The germline gives CDR1 LNHDA, CDR2 SQIVND (reference sequence). In nucleotides, the CDR3 is TGTGCCAGTAGTAGAGAGGGAGGACCCGGGGAGCTGTTTTTT. As protein: CASSREGGPGELFF.

The chain couples TRBV5-4 to TRBJ2-5; D remains ambiguous. There are 15 residues in the CDR3. V shed 0 bases and J shed 4 bases, with 13 bases lying between them. The V gene's germline CDR1 is SGHNT and CDR2 YYREEE (reference sequence). The CDR3 coding sequence is TGTGCCAGCAGCTTGGGACTGGCCCCGGGAGAGACCCAGTACTTC. Amino acid sequence: CASSLGLAPGETQYF.

This clonotype was seen only once. Germline is not matched at one junction end, which may reflect a read error. This chain joins TRBV7-8 and TRBJ2-5, with D possibly being TRBD2 (7 bases). The CDR3 consists of 17 residues. The germline V gene encodes CDR1 SGHVS and CDR2 FQNEAQ. Written as DNA, the CDR3 is TGTACCAGCAGCTTAGGGGGAGGGGCTACTGCGCGGGAGACCCAGTACTTC. This codes for CTSSLGGGATARETQYF.

The chain recombines TRBV9 with TRBJ2-1; 11 bases fit TRBD2. V dropped 2 bases and J dropped 4; count of bases not matched to a gene: 5. From germline, CDR1 is SGDLS and CDR2 YYNGEE. The CDR3 loop spans 16 amino acids. Here the CDR3 reads CASSVYGTSGYNEQFF. As DNA, the CDR3 is TGTGCCAGCAGCGTGTACGGGACTAGCGGTTACAATGAGCAGTTCTTC.

The chain employs TRBV7-2 and TRBJ1-2; D is ambiguous. CDR3 size: 14 residues. Germline CDR1 and CDR2: SGHTA and FQGNSA. The V and J ends lost 1 base and 4 bases respectively, with 10 bases between them. CDR3 nucleotides: TGTGCCAGCAGCTTAGACATCTGGGGCTATGGCTACACCTTC. Protein sequence: CASSLDIWGYGYTF.

This clonotype was detected once. This may arise from a read error, as a much more abundant clone is one base away. V gene TRBV11-2 combines with J gene TRBJ1-2; D might be TRBD1 (5 bases). In germline, CDR1 is SGHAT, CDR2 FQNNGV. The CDR3 runs 14 residues. CDR3 residues: CVSSLGRVGYGYTF. The CDR3 DNA is TGTGTCAGCAGCTTGGGCAGGGTCGGCTATGGCTACACCTTC.

This clonotype was observed a handful of times. The genes are TRBV12-3 or TRBV12-4 and TRBJ2-7, with TRBD1 identical over 10 bases. The CDR3 is made up of 15 amino acids. Unmatched junction bases numbered 10, after V lost 5 bases and J lost 6 bases. This CDR3 is CASSGLGDRGIEQYF. CDR3 nucleotides: TGTGCCAGCAGTGGGCTCGGGGACAGGGGTATCGAGCAGTACTTC.

This chain joins TRBV19 and TRBJ1-5, with D tentatively TRBD1 (5 bases). The CDR3 extends over 16 amino acids. V dropped 7 bases and J dropped 1 base, with 17 bases sitting between them. Germline CDR1 and CDR2: LNHDA and SQIVND (reference sequence). The CDR3 bases are TGTGCCAGTACGGGGGGGGTTGGACGGAGCAATCAGCCCCAGCATTTT. Translated, it gives CASTGGVGRSNQPQHF.

This clonotype was detected many times. The gene calls are TRBV6-2 or TRBV6-3 and TRBJ2-1; TRBD1 matches 9 bases. The CDR3 runs 15 residues. V shed 3 bases, J shed 5 bases, and the junction held 5 bases outside the gene matches. Germline V gene data show CDR1 as MNHEY and CDR2 as SVGEGT. The DNA of the CDR3 is TGTGCCAGCAGTTATTTAGGACAGGGGAACAATGAGCAGTTCTTC. It specifies CASSYLGQGNNEQFF.